This T cell receptor beta chain was recovered during a study of T cell responses to AZD1222 COVID-19 vaccine. It was second doses at about 4 or about 12 weeks that were pooled. V lost 3 bases, J lost 5 bases, and 6 bases lay in between. CDR1 MNHNY and CDR2 SVGAGI come from the germline V gene (reference sequence). This CDR3 comprises 12 residues. With regard to this clone: The antigen is unknown.

Profiling relied on immunoSEQ multiplex PCR, and the TCRdb table lists in-frame clones only, not all of them. The sample carries around 140,000 clones, about 90% recorded once. Whole-study findings and limits: It was only after the peak T cell response that any repertoires were sampled.

This receptor was obtained from an adult who received the AZD1222 COVID-19 vaccine. The J gene is TRBJ2-3, the V gene TRBV6-6, with D unresolved. The specimen was peripheral blood, collected 28 days after the second AZD1222 dose. The CDR3 nucleotides read TGTGCCAGCAGTTATGTGGTAGATACGCAGTATTTT. This sequence encodes CASSYVVDTQYF.